This TCR beta chain came from a study of T cell repertoires in cytomegalovirus infection. About the study: Through public TCR beta signatures, both CMV infection and matching HLA type were indicated. Study observations and caveats: Individuals carrying CMV plus the relevant HLA were identified by cumulative frequency of public TCR beta families. CMV-specific HLA-C-restricted TCR beta clonotypes dominated the ex vivo response.

With respect to this clonotype: The antigen is unknown.

TCRdb recomputed calls from the reads with MiXCR, one row per CDR3 protein. Of fewer than 250,000 distinct CDR3 sequences detected, 9% to 15% appear once; the ten largest clones hold under 2%. Losses at the gene ends were 5 bases for V and 11 bases for J; bases not matched to a gene: 10. The CDR3 is 14 amino acids. Germline V gene lookup returns CDR1 SGHRS and CDR2 YFSETQ. The receptor's source is a human donor in good health (CMV status not recorded). Some clones in this sample may be carry-over from other donors' samples. The chain carries TRBV5-1 and TRBJ2-1; 10 bases align to TRBD2. Source material: PBMCs. CDR3 in DNA: TGCGCCAGCAGTCGGGGTAGCGGGAGGCCCCAGCAGTTCTTC. This sequence encodes CASSRGSGRPQQFF. The variable domain in full, with the rest retrieved from reference TRBV5-1 and TRBJ2-1, is KAGVTQTPRYLIKTRGQQVTLSCSPISGHRSVSWYQQTPGQGLQFLFEYFSETQRNKGNFPGRFSGRQFSNSRSEMNVSTLELGDSALYLCASSRGSGRPQQFFGPGTRLTVL.